This T cell receptor (beta chain) was captured in a study of T cells in women clearing cervical HPV infection. Data came from immunoSEQ multiplex PCR; TCRdb stores just in-frame clones and leaves some out. The data show some 37,000 clones, and the top ten clones hold around 1.7%. This clone counts as medium-sized by frequency. The antigen is undetermined. The read is 3 residues too short to cover the CDR3 end, so that end is filled in from the germline J gene. CDR1 is KGHSH, CDR2 LQKENI, per germline. The CDR3 consists of 13 residues. Trimming removed 4 bases at V and 2 bases at J, with 8 bases between. Prevalent HPV16 infections were excluded; only incident single HPV16 infections included. General study results and limits: Associations may precede or follow infection; HPV-specific or memory T cells were not isolated. Controls had more TRBV6-7 (about 0.16%) than cases (about 0.11%).

The chain couples TRBV18 to TRBJ1-1; maybe TRBD1 (5 bases). The receptor was derived from a woman aged 18-70 years with a cervical HPV16 infection that either progressed to CIN3+ or cleared (not recorded which). The specimen was blood buffy coat. The CDR3 DNA, read in part, is TGTGCCAGCTCACAGGGGATAAACACTGAA. It is translated as CASSQGINTE. The full CDR3 is CASSQGINTEAFF.